Below, 16 T cell receptor beta chains from the same sample are listed, as sequenced in a study of T cells in localized non-small cell lung cancer. The repertoire was sequenced with immunoSEQ multiplex PCR; TCRdb's copy has only in-frame clones and lacks some. This sample has about 9,800 clones; about 44% occur once, and the top ten carry more than 3.5%. The specimen comprised lymph node tissue, sampled before any cancer treatment. The origin of the receptors is a woman aged 40-70 years with stage I lung adenocarcinoma.

The rearrangement joins TRBV11-3 to TRBJ2-5; D ambiguous. Trimming left V 5 bases short and J 0 bases short, with 13 bases between. The germline V gene has CDR1 SGHNT and CDR2 YENEEA. CDR3 length: 15 residues. The CDR3 DNA sequence: TGTGCCAGCAGCCTAAACGTAGGCAACCAAGAGACCCAGTACTTC. Its translation is CASSLNVGNQETQYF.

The chain carries TRBV19 and TRBJ1-5; tentatively, D is TRBD1 (5 bases). Germline loops: CDR1 LNHDA, CDR2 SQIVND (reference sequence). This CDR3 has 15 amino acids. Trimming shortened V by 6 bases and J by 3 bases, and 15 bases separated the two germline ends. CDR3 nucleotides: TGTGCCAGTAGGGGACTGGTGCCCCTCAATCAGCCCCAGCATTTT. Translation gives CASRGLVPLNQPQHF.

This clone turned up a few times. This sequence joins TRBV6-8 and TRBJ2-7; 7 nucleotides line up with TRBD2. Trimming removed 7 bases from V and 6 bases from J; junction bases left unmatched: 12. CDR3 length: 14 amino acids. Germline CDR1 reads MNHGY; CDR2 reads SAAAGT. In DNA form, the CDR3 reads TGTGCCAGCACCGACCGGGGGGACCACCGCGAGCAGTACTTC. The encoded protein is CASTDRGDHREQYF.

The chain is built from TRBV11-3 and TRBJ2-5, with D possibly being TRBD1 or TRBD2 (5 bases each). Germline CDR1 is SGHNT and CDR2 is YENEEA. The CDR3 length is 15 residues. V was shortened by 5 bases and J by 1 base, with 14 bases between the two germline ends. CDR3 nucleotide sequence: TGTGCCAGCAGCACCGGGACGGAGATCCAAGAGACCCAGTACTTC. Translation: CASSTGTEIQETQYF.

V gene TRBV28 combines with J gene TRBJ1-6; no definite D call. Between the trimmed V and J ends, which lost 8 bases and 0 bases, there was a span of 14 bases. Per the germline V gene, CDR1 is MDHEN and CDR2 is SYDVKM. The CDR3 covers 16 residues. The CDR3: CASRPDSSSYNSPLHF. CDR3 DNA: TGTGCCAGCCGCCCGGACTCAAGCTCCTATAATTCACCCCTCCACTTT.

This rearrangement joins TRBV2 to TRBJ2-3; D call uncertain. Trimming removed 8 bases at V and 5 bases at J, with 14 bases between. The CDR3 spans 13 residues. CDR1 is SNHLY and CDR2 is FYNNEI in the germline V gene. CDR3 protein: CASGRTLGDTQYF. In DNA, the CDR3 is TGTGCCAGCGGGCGCACCCTGGGAGATACGCAGTATTTT.

The rearrangement joins TRBV6-8 to TRBJ1-3; D uncertain. The CDR3 sequence is 16 residues long. V was pared by 0 bases and J by 2 bases, with 11 bases between. Germline V lookup: CDR1 MNHGY, CDR2 SAAAGT. The CDR3 sequence is CASSYSTGRTGNTIYF. The CDR3 region has the DNA TGTGCCAGCAGTTACTCGACGGGCAGGACTGGAAACACCATATATTTT.

This chain connects TRBV9 to TRBJ2-2; D is ambiguous. The CDR3 is 12 residues long. Trimming stripped 5 bases from V and 10 bases from J, with 12 bases between. Germline V gene lookup returns CDR1 SGDLS and CDR2 YYNGEE. CDR3 bases: TGTGCCAGCAGTCCGCGTGGGGAGGAGCTGTTTTTT. It is translated as CASSPRGEELFF. The full variable domain, with the rest looked up from reference TRBV9 and TRBJ2-2, is DSGVTQTPKHLITATGQRVTLRCSPRSGDLSVYWYQQSLDQGLQFLIQYYNGEERAKGNILERFSAQQFPDLHSELNLSSLELGDSALYFCASSPRGEELFFGEGSRLTVL.

This clone was observed many times. V is TRBV1 and J is TRBJ2-1; the table's D call, TRBD2, has no DNA check behind it. TRBV1 is a recognized pseudogene. The CDR3 has 15 residues. CDR3 region: CASSVQRGGLNEQFF. DNA for the CDR3: TGCGCCAGCAGCGTACAGCGGGGGGGCCTCAATGAGCAGTTCTTC.

This clone was counted between two and nine times. CDR3 nucleotide sequence: TGTGCCAGTAAGACAGGGTTCAGCGCAACTAATGAAAAACTGTTTTTT. Its protein product is CASKTGFSATNEKLFF. The chain joins TRBV19 to TRBJ1-4; 7 bases match TRBD1. Losses at the gene ends were 7 bases for V and 0 bases for J; bases not matched to a gene: 8. Germline CDR1 LNHDA, CDR2 SQIVND (reference sequence). There are 16 residues in the CDR3.

V and J are TRBV6-8 and TRBJ2-7; D is possibly TRBD1 (6 bases). Trimming shortened V by 6 bases and J by 1 base, and 10 bases separated the two germline ends. Looked up from germline, CDR1 is MNHGY and CDR2 is SAAAGT. The CDR3 contains 13 residues. The CDR3: CASRIQGSYEQYF. For the CDR3, the DNA is TGTGCCAGCAGAATACAGGGTTCCTACGAGCAGTACTTC.

This chain links TRBV9 with TRBJ1-6; D remains unclear. The germline V gene encodes CDR1 SGDLS and CDR2 YYNGEE. The V gene lost 3 bases and the J gene lost 7 bases, with 8 bases spanning the gap. The CDR3 extends over 13 amino acids. The CDR3 region is CASSDGPNSPLHF. The CDR3 DNA reads TGTGCCAGCAGCGACGGACCCAATTCACCCCTCCACTTT.

V gene TRBV6-8 combines with J gene TRBJ2-3; 9 bases align to TRBD2. This CDR3 has 16 amino acids. V lost 5 bases and J lost 3; bases outside the gene matches: 9. CDR1 is MNHGY, CDR2 SAAAGT, per germline. The CDR3 here is CASSKLAGADTDTQYF. For the CDR3, the DNA is TGTGCCAGCAGTAAACTAGCGGGTGCTGATACAGATACGCAGTATTTT.

The V and J genes are TRBV19 and TRBJ2-4; TRBD2 matches at 13 bases. Germline V CDR1 and CDR2: LNHDA, SQIVND (reference sequence). The CDR3 is 14 amino acids. Germline trimming cut 7 bases from V and 10 bases from J; bases unmatched to any gene: 7. CDR3 loop: CASMTSGGPEIQYF. Written as DNA, the CDR3 is TGTGCCAGTATGACTAGCGGGGGGCCCGAGATTCAGTACTTC.

The chain recombines TRBV19 with TRBJ1-2; TRBD1 matches 8 bases. V trimming: 4 bases; J trimming: 2 bases; junction bases outside the gene matches: 3. There are 14 residues in the CDR3. Germline loops: CDR1 LNHDA, CDR2 SQIVND (reference sequence). The CDR3 sequence: CASSTDRGNYGYTF. DNA for the CDR3: TGTGCCAGTAGTACTGACAGGGGAAACTATGGCTACACCTTC.

The chain couples TRBV11-3 to TRBJ2-1; D gene unclear. The V end was cut by 5 bases, the J end by 8 bases, with 19 bases between. Germline values: CDR1 SGHNT, CDR2 YENEEA. There are 15 residues in the CDR3. The DNA of the CDR3 is TGTGCCAGCAGCCCCCTTTCTAGGGATTTCGATGAGCAGTTCTTC. Protein: CASSPLSRDFDEQFF.